This TCR beta chain was profiled in a study of blood T cell repertoires in COVID-19 (dated by TCRdb to between 2020 and 2021). As for the study more broadly: Samples from collaborators originated in the United States, Italy and Spain and spanned both the acute and convalescent phases of COVID-19. The repertoires were released in a freely available public database meant as a resource for research on the immune response to SARS-CoV-2. Nearly every sample came with metadata listing a de-identified subject ID, COVID-19 status, age in years and sex. Deeply sampled blood TCRbeta repertoires from subjects exposed to, actively infected with, or recovered from COVID-19 were included in the dataset. Where HLA class I and class II types were available, the types were taken from metadata supplied by the sample provider, not from assay-based typing. The samples were drawn from the first 160 participants of the ongoing ImmuneRACE study and from under 1,500 subjects provided by 6 global collaborators. The prospective study material was composed of cDNA or gDNA derived from T cells, B-cell-depleted T cells, or PBMCs.

In the case of this clone: The clone's antigen remains unknown. No much larger clone exists at a distance of one base, and base qualities are not known.

General study outcomes and caveats: The quantity of clinical and demographic metadata differed by source and by participant and was supplied without curation.

The CDR3, from cysteine to phenylalanine, totals 13 residues. The kept DNA is CDR3 alone, 39 bases in frame from the first base. CDR1 and CDR2, per the germline V gene (reference sequence), are MNHNY and SVGAGI. V is trimmed back by 6 bases and J by 3 bases, and the junction contains 5 bases that no gene match accounts for. The collaborating institutions used their own protocols to collect whole blood in K2EDTA tubes. For TCRbeta analysis, collaborators shipped samples in one of three forms: frozen whole blood, isolated PBMCs, or DNA extracted from either of those sample types. The immunoSEQ Assay, a bias-controlled multiplex PCR, was used to amplify TCRbeta CDR3 regions from genomic DNA. The authors processed their data as follows. Within the assay, amplification of reference gene primers was used to estimate how many nucleated cells each sample contained. To quantify the absolute abundance of each unique TCRbeta CDR3 rearrangement, sequence reads were collapsed and filtered. For each sample, productive Simpson clonality was calculated as the square root of Simpson's diversity index across productive rearrangements. Drawn from immuneACCESS, this table holds only the in-frame rearrangements with V and J called that TCRdb kept. Clones are partly lost; checked studies trace under half to an unresolved V gene and leave the rest unexplained. The V and J calls and clone size come from that table; D and trimming were worked out from the DNA. Counted in this sample were under 250,000 clones; 83% of them appeared once. 7.5% to 9% of the sample rests with the top ten.

The chain links TRBV6-6 with TRBJ2-7; the junction holds 7 bases that match TRBD1. The origin of this receptor is a woman aged 45 to 65 with acute or convalescent COVID-19. Material: peripheral blood. The nucleotide sequence is TGTGCCAGCAGACAGGGGAACCGCTACGAGCAGTACTTC. Translated, this is CASRQGNRYEQYF.